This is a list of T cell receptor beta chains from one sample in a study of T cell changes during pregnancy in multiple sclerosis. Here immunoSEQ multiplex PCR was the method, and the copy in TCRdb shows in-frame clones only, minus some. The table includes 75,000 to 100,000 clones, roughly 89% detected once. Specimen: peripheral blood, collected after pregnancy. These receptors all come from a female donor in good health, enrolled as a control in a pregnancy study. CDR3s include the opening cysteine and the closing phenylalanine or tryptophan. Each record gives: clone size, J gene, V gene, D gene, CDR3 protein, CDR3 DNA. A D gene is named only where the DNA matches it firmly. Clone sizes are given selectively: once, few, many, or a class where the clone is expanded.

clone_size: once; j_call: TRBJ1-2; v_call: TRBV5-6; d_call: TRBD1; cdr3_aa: CASSLRDRGYGYTF; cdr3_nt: TGTGCCAGCAGCCTCCGAGACAGGGGCTATGGCTACACCTTC
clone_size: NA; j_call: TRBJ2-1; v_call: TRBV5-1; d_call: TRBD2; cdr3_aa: CASSPAGGPNNEQFF; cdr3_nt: TGCGCCAGCAGCCCAGCGGGGGGGCCGAACAATGAGCAGTTCTTC
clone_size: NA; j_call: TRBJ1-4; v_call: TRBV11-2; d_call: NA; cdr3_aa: CASSFDFATNEKLFF; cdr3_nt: TGTGCCAGCAGCTTCGACTTCGCAACTAATGAAAAACTGTTTTTT
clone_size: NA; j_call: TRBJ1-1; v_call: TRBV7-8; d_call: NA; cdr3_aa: CASSLAPGHRSGAFF; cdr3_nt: TGTGCCAGCAGCTTAGCGCCGGGACACCGAAGCGGAGCTTTCTTT
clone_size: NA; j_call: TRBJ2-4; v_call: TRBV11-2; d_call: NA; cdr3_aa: CASSLDSGNIQYF; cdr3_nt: TGTGCCAGCAGCTTAGACAGCGGTAACATTCAGTACTTC
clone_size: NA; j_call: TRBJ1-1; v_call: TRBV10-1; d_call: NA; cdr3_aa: CASSGQRLEAFF; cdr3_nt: TGCGCCAGCAGTGGCCAGAGGCTCGAAGCTTTCTTT
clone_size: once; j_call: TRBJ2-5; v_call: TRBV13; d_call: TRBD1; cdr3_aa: CATENLVRRGLGETQYF; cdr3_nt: TGTGCCACCGAGAACCTAGTACGCAGGGGGCTAGGGGAGACCCAGTACTTC
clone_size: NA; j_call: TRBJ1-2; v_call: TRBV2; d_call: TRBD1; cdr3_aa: CASSRGTADGYTF; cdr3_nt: TGTGCCAGCAGTCGGGGGACAGCCGATGGCTACACCTTC
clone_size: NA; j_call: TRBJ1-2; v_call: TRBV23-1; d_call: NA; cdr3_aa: CASSQSTPGAYGYTF; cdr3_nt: TGCGCCAGCAGTCAATCGACCCCAGGGGCCTATGGCTACACCTTC
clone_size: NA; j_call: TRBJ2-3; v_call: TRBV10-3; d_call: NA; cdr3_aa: CAITGEEDTQYF; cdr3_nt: TGTGCCATCACTGGGGAGGAGGATACGCAGTATTTT
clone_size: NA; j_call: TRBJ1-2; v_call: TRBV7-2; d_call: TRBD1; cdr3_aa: CASSLEPRQGNGYTF; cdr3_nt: TGTGCCAGCAGCTTAGAGCCCCGACAGGGGAATGGCTACACCTTC
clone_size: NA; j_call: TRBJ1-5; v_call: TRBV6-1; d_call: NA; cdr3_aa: CASKWGPVQPQHF; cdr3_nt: TGTGCCAGCAAGTGGGGCCCGGTTCAGCCCCAGCATTTT
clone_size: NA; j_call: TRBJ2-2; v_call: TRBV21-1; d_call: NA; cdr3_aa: CASSKPRDRGPELFF; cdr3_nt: TGTGCCAGCAGCAAACCCCGGGACAGGGGGCCCGAGCTGTTTTTT
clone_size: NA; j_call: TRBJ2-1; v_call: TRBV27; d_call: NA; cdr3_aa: CASGPPLNEQFF; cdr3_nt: TGTGCCAGTGGCCCCCCGTTGAATGAGCAGTTCTTC
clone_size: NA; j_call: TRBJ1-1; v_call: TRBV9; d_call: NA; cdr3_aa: CASSVGQANTEAFF; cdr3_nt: TGTGCCAGCAGCGTAGGACAGGCGAACACTGAAGCTTTCTTT
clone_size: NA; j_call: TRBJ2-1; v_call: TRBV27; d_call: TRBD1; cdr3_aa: CASTHRGVGNEQFF; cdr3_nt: TGTGCCAGCACCCACAGGGGCGTGGGAAATGAGCAGTTCTTC
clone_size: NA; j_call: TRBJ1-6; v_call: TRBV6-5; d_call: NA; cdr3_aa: CASSYSLGTTNSPLHF; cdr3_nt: TGTGCCAGCAGTTACTCGCTGGGGACTACTAATTCACCCCTCCACTTT
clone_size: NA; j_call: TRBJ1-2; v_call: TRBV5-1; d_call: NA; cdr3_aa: CASSYGGNSDYGYTF; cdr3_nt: TGCGCCAGCAGCTACGGGGGTAATTCGGACTATGGCTACACCTTC
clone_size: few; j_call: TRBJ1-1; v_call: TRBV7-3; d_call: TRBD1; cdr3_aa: CASSLSGQGYAFF; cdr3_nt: TGTGCCAGCAGCTTATCCGGACAGGGATACGCTTTCTTT
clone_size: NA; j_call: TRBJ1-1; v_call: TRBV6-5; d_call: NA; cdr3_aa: CASSRSLNTEAFF; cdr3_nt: TGTGCCAGCTCGAGGAGCTTGAACACTGAAGCTTTCTTT
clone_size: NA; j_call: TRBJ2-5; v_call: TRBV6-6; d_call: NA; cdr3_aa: CASSERQRFGETQYF; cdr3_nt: TGTGCCAGCAGCGAACGACAGAGGTTTGGCGAGACCCAGTACTTC
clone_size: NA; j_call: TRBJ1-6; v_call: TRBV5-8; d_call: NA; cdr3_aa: CASSLAGRYNSPLHF; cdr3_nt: TGTGCCAGCAGCCTAGCGGGACGGTATAATTCACCCCTCCACTTT
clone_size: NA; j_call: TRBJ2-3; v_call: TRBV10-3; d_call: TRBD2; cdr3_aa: CAISEKQAGGTQYF; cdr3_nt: TGTGCCATCAGTGAGAAGCAAGCGGGGGGAACGCAGTATTTT
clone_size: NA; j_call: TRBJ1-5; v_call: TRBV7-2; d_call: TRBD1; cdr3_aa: CASSSGTGALGQPQHF; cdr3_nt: TGTGCCAGCAGCTCCGGGACAGGGGCGCTCGGGCAGCCCCAGCATTTT
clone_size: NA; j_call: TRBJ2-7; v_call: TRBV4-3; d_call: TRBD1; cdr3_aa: CASSQETGLSYEQYF; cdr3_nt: TGCGCCAGCAGCCAGGAGACAGGGCTCTCCTACGAGCAGTACTTC
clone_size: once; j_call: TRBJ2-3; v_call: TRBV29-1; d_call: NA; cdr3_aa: CSVEVGDTQYF; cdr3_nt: TGCAGCGTCGAAGTGGGCGATACGCAGTATTTT
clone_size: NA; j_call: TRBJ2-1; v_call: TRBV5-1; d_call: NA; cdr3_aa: CASSAGAPYNEQFF; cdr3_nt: TGCGCCAGCAGTGCGGGGGCCCCCTACAATGAGCAGTTCTTC
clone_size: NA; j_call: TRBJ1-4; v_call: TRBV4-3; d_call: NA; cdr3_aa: CASSQARSPTNEKLFF; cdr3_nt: TGCGCCAGCAGCCAAGCGAGGTCCCCAACTAATGAAAAACTGTTTTTT
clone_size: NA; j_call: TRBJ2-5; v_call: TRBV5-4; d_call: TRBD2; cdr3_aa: CASSGNLGGGIQETQYF; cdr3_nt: TGTGCCAGCAGCGGGAATTTGGGCGGGGGGATCCAAGAGACCCAGTACTTC
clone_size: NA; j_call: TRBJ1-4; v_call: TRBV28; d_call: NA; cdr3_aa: CASSLSGVGGEKLFF; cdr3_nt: TGTGCCAGCAGTTTATCGGGGGTGGGGGGTGAAAAACTGTTTTTT
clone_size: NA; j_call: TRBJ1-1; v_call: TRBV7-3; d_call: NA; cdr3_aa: CASSLGQKSTEAFF; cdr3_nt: TGTGCCAGCAGCTTAGGGCAGAAGAGCACTGAAGCTTTCTTT
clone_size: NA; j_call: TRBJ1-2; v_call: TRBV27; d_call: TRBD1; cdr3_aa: CASRPTFLGQGDYGYTF; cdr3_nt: TGTGCCAGCAGACCGACGTTTTTAGGACAGGGGGACTATGGCTACACCTTC
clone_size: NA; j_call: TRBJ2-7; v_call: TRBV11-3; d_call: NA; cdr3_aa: CASSSSSSYEQYF; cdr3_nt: TGTGCCAGCAGCTCTTCCAGCTCCTACGAGCAGTACTTC
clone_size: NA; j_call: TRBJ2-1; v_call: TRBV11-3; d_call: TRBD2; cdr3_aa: CASSPSGGHPDEQFF; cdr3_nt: TGTGCCAGCAGCCCGAGCGGGGGTCACCCGGATGAGCAGTTCTTC
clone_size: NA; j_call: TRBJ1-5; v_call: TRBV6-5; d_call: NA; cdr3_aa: CASSPRGGYGQPQHF; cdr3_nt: TGTGCCAGCAGTCCCCGGGGGGGCTACGGTCAGCCCCAGCATTTT
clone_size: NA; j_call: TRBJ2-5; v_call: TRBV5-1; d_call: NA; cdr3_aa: CASSLGDSLGRETQYF; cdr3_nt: TGCGCCAGCAGCTTGGGGGACTCACTAGGCCGGGAGACCCAGTACTTC
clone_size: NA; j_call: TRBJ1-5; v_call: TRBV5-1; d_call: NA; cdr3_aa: CASSPGGINQPQHF; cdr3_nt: TGCGCCAGCAGCCCAGGAGGTATCAATCAGCCCCAGCATTTT
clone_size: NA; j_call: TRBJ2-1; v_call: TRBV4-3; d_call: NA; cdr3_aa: CASSQDEARGLVEQFF; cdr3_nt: TGCGCCAGCAGCCAAGATGAGGCCAGGGGATTGGTTGAGCAGTTCTTC
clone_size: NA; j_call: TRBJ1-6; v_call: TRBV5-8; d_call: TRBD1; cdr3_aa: CASRWDRGRPPLHF; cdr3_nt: TGTGCCAGCAGATGGGACAGGGGGCGTCCCCCCCTCCACTTT
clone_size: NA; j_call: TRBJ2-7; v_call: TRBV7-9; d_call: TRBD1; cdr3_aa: CASSSTGDYEQYF; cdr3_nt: TGTGCCAGCAGCTCGACAGGGGACTACGAGCAGTACTTC
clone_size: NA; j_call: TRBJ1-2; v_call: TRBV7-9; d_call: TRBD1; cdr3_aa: CASSWMGQGRNGYTF; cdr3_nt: TGTGCCAGCAGCTGGATGGGACAGGGTAGGAATGGCTACACCTTC
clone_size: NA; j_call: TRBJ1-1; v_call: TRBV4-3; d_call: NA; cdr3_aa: CASSQDTGTEAFF; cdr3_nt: TGCGCCAGCAGCCAAGATACAGGGACTGAAGCTTTCTTT
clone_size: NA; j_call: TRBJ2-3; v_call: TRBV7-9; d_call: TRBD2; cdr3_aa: CASSLGRGGTDTQYF; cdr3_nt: TGTGCCAGCAGCTTAGGGCGGGGGGGCACAGATACGCAGTATTTT
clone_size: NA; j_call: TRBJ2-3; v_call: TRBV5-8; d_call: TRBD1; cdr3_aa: CASSFRDRGTDTQYF; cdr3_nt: TGTGCCAGCAGCTTCCGGGACAGGGGTACAGATACGCAGTATTTT
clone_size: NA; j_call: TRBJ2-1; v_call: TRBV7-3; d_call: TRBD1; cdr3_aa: CASSSGQVGNEQFF; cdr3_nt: TGTGCCAGCAGTTCCGGACAGGTCGGCAATGAGCAGTTCTTC
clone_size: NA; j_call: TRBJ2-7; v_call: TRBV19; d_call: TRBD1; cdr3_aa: CASSRSQGAYEQYF; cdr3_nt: TGTGCCAGTTCCCGTTCGCAGGGGGCCTACGAGCAGTACTTC
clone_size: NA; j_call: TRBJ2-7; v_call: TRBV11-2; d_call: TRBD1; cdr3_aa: CASSSGTGHDEQYF; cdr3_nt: TGTGCCAGCAGCTCGGGGACAGGCCACGACGAGCAGTACTTC
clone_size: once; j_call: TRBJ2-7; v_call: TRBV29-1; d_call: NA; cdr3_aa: CSVEEHYEQYF; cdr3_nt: TGCAGCGTTGAAGAACACTACGAGCAGTACTTC